Listed below are T cell receptor beta chains from one sample, sequenced in a study of blood T cell repertoires in COVID-19. Libraries were prepared by immunoSEQ multiplex PCR; TCRdb keeps only in-frame clonotypes and omits some of them. Seen here are 140,000 to 150,000 clones, about 87% observed once, and the top ten hold approximately 40%. The material sequenced was peripheral blood. The receptors here all came from a human donor in a cohort sampled during active COVID-19. CDR3s include the opening cysteine and the closing phenylalanine or tryptophan. The order of the fields is V gene, J gene, clone size, D gene, CDR3 DNA, CDR3 protein. The D gene is left open where the match is weak. The listing skips clone size in some rows; elsewhere it reads once, few, many or a size class.

>TRBV24-1|TRBJ2-5|-|TRBD2
TGTGCCACTGGGACTAGCGCACAAGAGACCCAGTACTTC
CATGTSAQETQYF
>TRBV5-1|TRBJ2-7|once|-
TGCGCCAGCAGCTTGGCCCCAGATTACTACGAGCAGTACTTC
CASSLAPDYYEQYF
>TRBV2|TRBJ1-6|few|-
TGTGCCAGCACTCCCCGGGGGGGAAGGTCACCCCTCCACTTT
CASTPRGGRSPLHF
>TRBV2|TRBJ2-7|-|TRBD1
TGTGCCAGCAGCCGCAGGACAGGGGACCCTTTCGAGCAGTACTTC
CASSRRTGDPFEQYF
>TRBV2|TRBJ1-2|-|-
TGTGCCAGCAGGGAGGGGAGAGGAGGCTACACCTTC
CASREGRGGYTF
>TRBV7-9|TRBJ1-6|-|TRBD1
TGTGCCAGCAGCTTAGGTCCAGGGACAGGGTTTAATTCACCCCTCCACTTT
CASSLGPGTGFNSPLHF
>TRBV7-3|TRBJ1-5|-|-
TGTGCCAGCAGCTTGACGGGAGGTCAGCCCCAGCATTTT
CASSLTGGQPQHF
>TRBV2|TRBJ1-4|once|TRBD1
TGTGCCAGCACGGGACAGGGTATTAGGGAAAAACTGTTTTTT
CASTGQGIREKLFF
>TRBV7-2|TRBJ1-1|-|-
TGTGCCAGCAGCCCTCAGCGGGGCACTGAAGCTTTCTTT
CASSPQRGTEAFF
>TRBV7-9|TRBJ1-2|-|-
TGTGCCAGCAGCTTATGGTTGCCCGCTGGGAGCGGTGGCTACACCTTC
CASSLWLPAGSGGYTF
>TRBV19|TRBJ1-2|-|TRBD1
TGTGCCAGTACGAGGGGGCGCTTGTATGAAGGCTACACCTTC
CASTRGRLYEGYTF
>TRBV12-3/TRBV12-4|TRBJ2-5|-|-
TGTGCCAGCAGTGCCACCACCCGGGAGACCCAGTACTTC
CASSATTRETQYF
>TRBV6-1|TRBJ1-6|-|-
TGTGCCAGCAGTGGGGCGGGGACGAGCTCCTATAATTCACCCCTCCACTTT
CASSGAGTSSYNSPLHF
>TRBV27|TRBJ1-6|-|-
TGTGCCAGCGGACGTAGGGAGGGCCCTCCCTATAATTCACCCCTCCACTTT
CASGRREGPPYNSPLHF
>TRBV6-2/TRBV6-3|TRBJ1-5|-|TRBD1
TGTGCCAGCAGCTCGGGGCAGGGGGCGTCGAATAACCAGCCCCAGCATTTT
CASSSGQGASNNQPQHF
>TRBV29-1|TRBJ2-1|-|TRBD1
TGCAGCGTTGGGACAGGGTATGAGCAGTTCTTC
CSVGTGYEQFF
>TRBV7-8|TRBJ2-1|few|TRBD1
TGTGCCAGCAGCCCCCTCCCGGGACAGGGGAACAATGAGCAGTTCTTC
CASSPLPGQGNNEQFF
>TRBV10-3|TRBJ2-3|few|TRBD2
TGTGCCACCCGGACTAGCGGAGGATACGCCACAGATACGCAGTATTTT
CATRTSGGYATDTQYF
>TRBV15|TRBJ1-2|-|-
TGTGCCACCAGGGAGGAGGGATCGGGTAACTATGGCTACACCTTC
CATREEGSGNYGYTF
>TRBV4-1|TRBJ1-6|-|TRBD1
TGCGCCAGCAGCCAAGAGAGGACAGGGGGCCCCGCCGGTAATTCACCCCTCCACTTT
CASSQERTGGPAGNSPLHF
>TRBV5-1|TRBJ1-1|-|-
TGCGCCAGCAGCTTTGGTACAGTAGGCACTGAAGCTTTCTTT
CASSFGTVGTEAFF
>TRBV9|TRBJ2-1|-|TRBD1
TGTGCCAGCAGCGCACCCGGGACAGTATACAATGAGCAGTTCTTC
CASSAPGTVYNEQFF
>TRBV28|TRBJ1-3|-|-
TGTGCCAGCAGTTTATACCGACAGGTTCTCTCTGGAAACACCATATATTTT
CASSLYRQVLSGNTIYF
>TRBV4-2|TRBJ2-6|-|TRBD1
TGTGCCAGCAGCCGAGCAGGGGGTTCTGGGGCCAACGTCCTGACTTTC
CASSRAGGSGANVLTF
>TRBV7-2|TRBJ2-1|-|-
TGTGCCAGCAGGGGCACCTCCCTTGAGCAGTTCTTC
CASRGTSLEQFF